The rows below give T cell receptor beta chains drawn from one sample of a study of early T cells in non-severe SARS-CoV-2 infection. TCRdb ran MiXCR on the 5' RACE reads and lists one entry per CDR3 protein. This sample has tens of thousands of distinct CDR3 sequences, with around 11% found just once. This sample comprised whole blood, obtained at baseline. Source of these receptors: an adult who was a healthcare worker with PCR-confirmed SARS-CoV-2 infection or an uninfected control (not recorded which). Both conserved end residues are part of each CDR3. The D gene is left open where the match is weak. Size is stated for part of the rows, as once, few or many counts, or as a class when the clone is expanded.

j_call: TRBJ1-1; clone_size: many; v_call: TRBV28; d_call: NA; cdr3_aa: CASTPVWIDGTEAFF; cdr3_nt: TGTGCCAGCACCCCTGTATGGATCGACGGCACTGAAGCTTTCTTT
j_call: TRBJ1-5; clone_size: NA; v_call: TRBV12-3/TRBV12-4; d_call: NA; cdr3_aa: CASSPGRDQPQHF; cdr3_nt: TGTGCCAGCAGTCCAGGGAGGGATCAGCCCCAGCATTTT
j_call: TRBJ2-7; clone_size: many; v_call: TRBV28; d_call: TRBD1; cdr3_aa: CASSTGVREQYF; cdr3_nt: TGTGCCAGCAGTACAGGGGTGAGGGAGCAGTACTTC
j_call: TRBJ2-1; clone_size: many; v_call: TRBV29-1; d_call: TRBD2; cdr3_aa: CSARLARNEQFF; cdr3_nt: TGCAGCGCTAGACTAGCGCGCAATGAGCAGTTCTTC
j_call: TRBJ1-6; clone_size: many; v_call: TRBV6-2/TRBV6-3; d_call: NA; cdr3_aa: CASRFDNLLHSPLHF; cdr3_nt: TGTGCCAGCAGATTCGATAATCTCCTTCATTCACCCCTCCACTTT
j_call: TRBJ2-7; clone_size: NA; v_call: TRBV30; d_call: NA; cdr3_aa: CAWSSIVYEQYF; cdr3_nt: TGTGCCTGGTCCTCAATTGTCTACGAGCAGTACTTC
j_call: TRBJ2-1; clone_size: many; v_call: TRBV30; d_call: TRBD2; cdr3_aa: CAWSVSGVKNEQFF; cdr3_nt: TGTGCCTGGAGTGTTAGCGGGGTTAAGAATGAGCAGTTCTTC
j_call: TRBJ1-4; clone_size: few; v_call: TRBV6-1; d_call: NA; cdr3_aa: CASSMVGGEKLFF; cdr3_nt: TGTGCCAGCAGTATGGTGGGCGGTGAAAAACTGTTTTTT
j_call: TRBJ1-5; clone_size: many; v_call: TRBV25-1; d_call: NA; cdr3_aa: CASSESGESNQPQHF; cdr3_nt: TGTGCCAGCAGTGAATCGGGAGAGAGCAATCAGCCCCAGCATTTT
j_call: TRBJ1-5; clone_size: NA; v_call: TRBV3-1; d_call: NA; cdr3_aa: CASSQDRYMGNQPQHF; cdr3_nt: TGTGCCAGCAGCCAAGATCGGTACATGGGCAATCAGCCCCAGCATTTT
j_call: TRBJ2-5; clone_size: few; v_call: TRBV7-8; d_call: TRBD1; cdr3_aa: CASSLGQGQGETQYF; cdr3_nt: TGTGCCAGCAGCTTAGGACAGGGTCAGGGAGAGACCCAGTACTTC
j_call: TRBJ1-6; clone_size: NA; v_call: TRBV6-6; d_call: NA; cdr3_aa: CASSSPGEGSPLHF; cdr3_nt: TGTGCCAGCAGTTCGCCCGGGGAGGGTTCACCCCTCCACTTT
j_call: TRBJ2-2; clone_size: NA; v_call: TRBV9; d_call: NA; cdr3_aa: CASSVVETLNTGELFF; cdr3_nt: TGTGCCAGCAGCGTGGTGGAGACTCTCAACACCGGGGAGCTGTTTTTT
j_call: TRBJ1-5; clone_size: NA; v_call: TRBV27; d_call: NA; cdr3_aa: CAVGGYSNQPQHF; cdr3_nt: TGTGCAGTAGGGGGTTATAGCAATCAGCCCCAGCATTTT
j_call: TRBJ1-1; clone_size: few; v_call: TRBV29-1; d_call: TRBD1; cdr3_aa: CSAAPPGGEAFF; cdr3_nt: TGCAGCGCAGCCCCCCCAGGGGGTGAAGCTTTCTTT
j_call: TRBJ2-7; clone_size: many; v_call: TRBV5-1; d_call: TRBD2; cdr3_aa: CASSYGTSGSYEQYF; cdr3_nt: TGCGCCAGCAGCTACGGGACTAGCGGCAGCTACGAGCAGTACTTC
j_call: TRBJ2-1; clone_size: NA; v_call: TRBV5-1; d_call: TRBD2; cdr3_aa: CASSSGLAGNNEQFF; cdr3_nt: TGCGCCAGCAGCTCGGGACTAGCGGGGAACAATGAGCAGTTCTTC
j_call: TRBJ2-3; clone_size: many; v_call: TRBV6-1; d_call: NA; cdr3_aa: CASSLSGGSTDTQYF; cdr3_nt: TGTGCCAGCAGTCTGAGTGGGGGCAGCACAGATACGCAGTATTTT
j_call: TRBJ1-3; clone_size: NA; v_call: TRBV12-3/TRBV12-4; d_call: NA; cdr3_aa: CASSFPGDTIYF; cdr3_nt: TGTGCCAGCAGCTTCCCCGGGGACACCATATATTTT
j_call: TRBJ2-3; clone_size: NA; v_call: TRBV19; d_call: NA; cdr3_aa: CASSMGGRTDTQYF; cdr3_nt: TGTGCCAGTAGTATGGGCGGTCGCACAGATACGCAGTATTTT
j_call: TRBJ1-2; clone_size: few; v_call: TRBV6-5; d_call: TRBD1; cdr3_aa: CASRPLRGMNYGYTF; cdr3_nt: TGTGCCAGCAGACCGCTCAGGGGGATGAACTATGGCTACACCTTC
j_call: TRBJ1-1; clone_size: few; v_call: TRBV28; d_call: NA; cdr3_aa: CASTRGTEVFF; cdr3_nt: TGTGCCAGCACGCGGGGCACTGAAGTTTTCTTT
j_call: TRBJ2-7; clone_size: few; v_call: TRBV7-9; d_call: NA; cdr3_aa: CASSLAVGTYEQYF; cdr3_nt: TGTGCCAGCAGCTTAGCAGTCGGAACCTACGAGCAGTACTTC
j_call: TRBJ1-6; clone_size: NA; v_call: TRBV5-1; d_call: NA; cdr3_aa: CASSLAGSPGISPLHF; cdr3_nt: TGCGCCAGCAGCTTGGCCGGGTCGCCAGGGATTTCACCCCTCCACTTT
j_call: TRBJ1-2; clone_size: few; v_call: TRBV29-1; d_call: NA; cdr3_aa: CSVVRPTNNYGYTF; cdr3_nt: TGCAGCGTCGTACGCCCTACCAACAACTATGGCTACACCTTC
j_call: TRBJ2-7; clone_size: many; v_call: TRBV9; d_call: NA; cdr3_aa: CASSLQGVGYF; cdr3_nt: TGTGCCAGCAGCTTACAGGGCGTTGGATACTTC
j_call: TRBJ2-2; clone_size: NA; v_call: TRBV9; d_call: TRBD1; cdr3_aa: CASSFEWTGRTGELFF; cdr3_nt: TGTGCCAGCAGCTTCGAGTGGACAGGGCGAACCGGGGAGCTGTTTTTT
j_call: TRBJ2-3; clone_size: NA; v_call: TRBV3-1; d_call: TRBD2; cdr3_aa: CASSQQAGGPWAQYF; cdr3_nt: TGTGCCAGCAGCCAGCAAGCGGGGGGTCCTTGGGCGCAGTATTTT
j_call: TRBJ2-1; clone_size: few; v_call: TRBV3-1; d_call: NA; cdr3_aa: CASSLQGEQFF; cdr3_nt: TGTGCCAGCAGCCTTCAGGGGGAGCAGTTCTTC
j_call: TRBJ2-1; clone_size: few; v_call: TRBV4-3; d_call: NA; cdr3_aa: CASSQDPTYNEQFF; cdr3_nt: TGCGCCAGCAGCCAAGACCCCACGTACAATGAGCAGTTCTTC
j_call: TRBJ2-7; clone_size: NA; v_call: TRBV5-1; d_call: NA; cdr3_aa: CASIPGQGNIYEQYF; cdr3_nt: TGCGCCAGCATACCTGGGCAGGGGAATATCTACGAGCAGTACTTC
j_call: TRBJ1-1; clone_size: NA; v_call: TRBV12-3/TRBV12-4; d_call: NA; cdr3_aa: CASSPSRVGAFF; cdr3_nt: TGTGCCAGCAGCCCAAGCAGGGTTGGGGCTTTCTTT
j_call: TRBJ1-4; clone_size: few; v_call: TRBV12-3/TRBV12-4; d_call: TRBD1; cdr3_aa: CASSWTGLGEKLFF; cdr3_nt: TGTGCCAGCAGTTGGACAGGGTTAGGTGAAAAACTGTTTTTT
j_call: TRBJ2-1; clone_size: NA; v_call: TRBV28; d_call: NA; cdr3_aa: CASSFTGAYNEQFF; cdr3_nt: TGTGCCAGCAGTTTCACAGGAGCCTACAATGAGCAGTTCTTC
j_call: TRBJ2-5; clone_size: NA; v_call: TRBV20-1; d_call: TRBD1; cdr3_aa: CSASPRTGIQETQYF; cdr3_nt: TGCAGTGCTAGCCCCAGGACAGGGATCCAAGAGACCCAGTACTTC
j_call: TRBJ2-1; clone_size: few; v_call: TRBV28; d_call: NA; cdr3_aa: CASSSRVGEQFF; cdr3_nt: TGTGCCAGCAGCTCCAGGGTCGGAGAGCAGTTCTTC
j_call: TRBJ2-2; clone_size: NA; v_call: TRBV5-1; d_call: TRBD1; cdr3_aa: CASSPRQGNTGELFF; cdr3_nt: TGCGCCAGCAGCCCCCGACAGGGAAACACCGGGGAGCTGTTTTTT
j_call: TRBJ1-3; clone_size: many; v_call: TRBV14; d_call: NA; cdr3_aa: CASSPGNLRNTIYF; cdr3_nt: TGTGCCAGCAGCCCAGGGAACCTAAGAAACACCATATATTTT
j_call: TRBJ2-1; clone_size: few; v_call: TRBV2; d_call: TRBD2; cdr3_aa: CASSPGTTNEQFF; cdr3_nt: TGTGCCAGCAGTCCCGGGACTACCAATGAGCAGTTCTTC